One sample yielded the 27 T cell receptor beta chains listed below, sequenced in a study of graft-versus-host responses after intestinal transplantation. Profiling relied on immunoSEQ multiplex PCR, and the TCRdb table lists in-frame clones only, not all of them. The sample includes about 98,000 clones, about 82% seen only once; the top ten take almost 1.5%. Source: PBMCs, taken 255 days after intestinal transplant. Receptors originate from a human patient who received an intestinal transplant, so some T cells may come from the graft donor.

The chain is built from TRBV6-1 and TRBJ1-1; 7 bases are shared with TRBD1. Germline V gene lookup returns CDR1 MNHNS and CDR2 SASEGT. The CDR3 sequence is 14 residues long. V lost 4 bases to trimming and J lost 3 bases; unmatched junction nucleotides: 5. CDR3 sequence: CASSAPDRDTEAFF. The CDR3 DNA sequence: TGTGCCAGCAGTGCACCCGACAGGGACACTGAAGCTTTCTTT.

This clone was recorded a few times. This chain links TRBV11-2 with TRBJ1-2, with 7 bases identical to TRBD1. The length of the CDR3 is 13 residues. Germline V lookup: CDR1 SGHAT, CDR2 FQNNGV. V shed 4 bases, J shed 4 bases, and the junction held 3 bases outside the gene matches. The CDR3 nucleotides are TGTGCCAGCAGCTCCGGACAGGTCTATGGCTACACCTTC. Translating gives CASSSGQVYGYTF. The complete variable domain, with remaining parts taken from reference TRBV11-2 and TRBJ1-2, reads EAGVAQSPRYKIIEKRQSVAFWCNPISGHATLYWYQQILGQGPKLLIQFQNNGVVDDSQLPKDRFSAERLKGVDSTLKIQPAKLEDSAVYLCASSSGQVYGYTFGSGTRLTVV.

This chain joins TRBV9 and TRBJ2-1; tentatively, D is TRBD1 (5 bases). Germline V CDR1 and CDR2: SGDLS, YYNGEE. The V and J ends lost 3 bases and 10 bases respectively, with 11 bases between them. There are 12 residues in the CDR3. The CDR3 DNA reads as TGTGCCAGCAGCGCAGTGGGGCCGGAGCAGTTCTTC. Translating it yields CASSAVGPEQFF.

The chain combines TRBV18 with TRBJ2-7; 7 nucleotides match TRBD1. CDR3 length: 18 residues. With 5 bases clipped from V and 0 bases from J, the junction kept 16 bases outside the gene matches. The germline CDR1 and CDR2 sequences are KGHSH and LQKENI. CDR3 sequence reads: CASSSRPTGTVSSYEQYF. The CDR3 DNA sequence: TGTGCCAGCTCATCTCGTCCAACCGGGACAGTGAGCTCCTACGAGCAGTACTTC.

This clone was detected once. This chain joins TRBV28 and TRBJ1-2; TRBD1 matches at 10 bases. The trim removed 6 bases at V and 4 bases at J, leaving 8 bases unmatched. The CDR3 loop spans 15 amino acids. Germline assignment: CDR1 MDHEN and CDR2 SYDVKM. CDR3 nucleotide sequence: TGTGCCAGCAGCCCAGCCCGGACAGGGGGCTATGGCTACACCTTC. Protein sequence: CASSPARTGGYGYTF.

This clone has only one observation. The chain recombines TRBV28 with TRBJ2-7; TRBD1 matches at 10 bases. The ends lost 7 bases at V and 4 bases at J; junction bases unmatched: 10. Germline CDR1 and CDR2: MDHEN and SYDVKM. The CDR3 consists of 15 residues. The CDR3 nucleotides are TGTGCCAGCACCAACAGGGACAGGGGTTGGTACGAGCAGTACTTC. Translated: CASTNRDRGWYEQYF.

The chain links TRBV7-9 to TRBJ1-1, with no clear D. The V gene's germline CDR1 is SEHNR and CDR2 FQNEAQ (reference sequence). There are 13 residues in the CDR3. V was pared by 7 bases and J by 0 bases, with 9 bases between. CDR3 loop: CASTLPLNTEAFF. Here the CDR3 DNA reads TGTGCCAGCACGCTCCCGTTGAACACTGAAGCTTTCTTT.

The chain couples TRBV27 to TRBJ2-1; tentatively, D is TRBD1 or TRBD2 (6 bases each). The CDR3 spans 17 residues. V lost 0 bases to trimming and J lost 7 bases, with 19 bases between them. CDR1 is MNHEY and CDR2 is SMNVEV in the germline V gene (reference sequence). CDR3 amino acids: CASSLSGIREQGNEQFF. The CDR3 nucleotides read TGTGCCAGCAGTTTATCGGGGATACGGGAGCAGGGGAATGAGCAGTTCTTC.

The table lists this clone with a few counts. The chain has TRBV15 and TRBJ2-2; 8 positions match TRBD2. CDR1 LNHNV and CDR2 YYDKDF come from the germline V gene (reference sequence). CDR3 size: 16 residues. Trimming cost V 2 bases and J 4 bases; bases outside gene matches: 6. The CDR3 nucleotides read TGTGCCACCAGCAGACTAGCGGGCGCGGGCACCGGGGAGCTGTTTTTT. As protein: CATSRLAGAGTGELFF.

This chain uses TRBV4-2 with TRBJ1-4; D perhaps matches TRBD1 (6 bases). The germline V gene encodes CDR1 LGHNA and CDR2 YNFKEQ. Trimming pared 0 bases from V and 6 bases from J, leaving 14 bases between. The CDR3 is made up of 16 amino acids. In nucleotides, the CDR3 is TGTGCCAGCAGCCAAGATCGGGGGGCGGGCGATGAAAAACTGTTTTTT. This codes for CASSQDRGAGDEKLFF.

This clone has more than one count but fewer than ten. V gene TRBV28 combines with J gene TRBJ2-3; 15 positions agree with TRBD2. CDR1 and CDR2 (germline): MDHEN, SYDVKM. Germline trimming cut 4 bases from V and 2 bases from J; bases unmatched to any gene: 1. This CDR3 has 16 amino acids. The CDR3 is CASSWTSGRATDTQYF. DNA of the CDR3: TGTGCCAGCAGTTGGACTAGCGGGAGGGCCACAGATACGCAGTATTTT.

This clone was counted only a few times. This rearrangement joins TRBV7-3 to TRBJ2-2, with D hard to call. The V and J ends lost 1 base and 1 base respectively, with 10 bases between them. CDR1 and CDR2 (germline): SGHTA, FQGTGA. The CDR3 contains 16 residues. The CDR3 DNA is TGTGCCAGCAGCTTAATTCCGGCAAGGAACACCGGGGAGCTGTTTTTT. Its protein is CASSLIPARNTGELFF. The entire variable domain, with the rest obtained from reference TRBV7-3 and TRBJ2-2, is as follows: GAGVSQTPSNKVTEKGKYVELRCDPISGHTALYWYRQSLGQGPEFLIYFQGTGAADDSGLPNDRFFAVRPEGSVSTLKIQRTERGDSAVYLCASSLIPARNTGELFFGEGSRLTVL.

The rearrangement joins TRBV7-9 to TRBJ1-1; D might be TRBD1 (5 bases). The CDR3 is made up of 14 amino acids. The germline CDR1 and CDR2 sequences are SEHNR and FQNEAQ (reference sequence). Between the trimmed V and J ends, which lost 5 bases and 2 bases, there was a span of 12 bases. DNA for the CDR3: TGTGCCAGCAGCAACAGACAGCTAAACACTGAAGCTTTCTTT. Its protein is CASSNRQLNTEAFF.

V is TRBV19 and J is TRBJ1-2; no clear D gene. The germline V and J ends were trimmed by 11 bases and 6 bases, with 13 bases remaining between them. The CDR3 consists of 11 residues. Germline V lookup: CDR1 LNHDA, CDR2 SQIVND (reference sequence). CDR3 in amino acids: CASGRRDGYTF. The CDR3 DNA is TGTGCCTCGGGAAGGCGAGATGGCTACACCTTC.

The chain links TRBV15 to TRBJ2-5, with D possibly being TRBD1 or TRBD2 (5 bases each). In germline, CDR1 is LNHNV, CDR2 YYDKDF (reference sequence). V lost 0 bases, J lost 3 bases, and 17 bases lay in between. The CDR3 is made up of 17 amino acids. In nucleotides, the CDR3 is TGTGCCACCAGCAGAGAGGGGGATGACCTCCTAGAAGAGACCCAGTACTTC. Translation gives CATSREGDDLLEETQYF. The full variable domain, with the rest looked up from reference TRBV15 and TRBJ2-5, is DAMVIQNPRYQVTQFGKPVTLSCSQTLNHNVMYWYQQKSSQAPKLLFHYYDKDFNNEADTPDNFQSRRPNTSFCFLDIRSPGLGDTAMYLCATSREGDDLLEETQYFGPGTRLLVL.

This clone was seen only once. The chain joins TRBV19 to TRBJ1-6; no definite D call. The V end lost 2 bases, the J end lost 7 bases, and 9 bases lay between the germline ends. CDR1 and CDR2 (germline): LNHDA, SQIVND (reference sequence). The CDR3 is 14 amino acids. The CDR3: CASSIRQANSPLHF. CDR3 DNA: TGTGCCAGTAGTATACGGCAGGCCAATTCACCCCTCCACTTT.

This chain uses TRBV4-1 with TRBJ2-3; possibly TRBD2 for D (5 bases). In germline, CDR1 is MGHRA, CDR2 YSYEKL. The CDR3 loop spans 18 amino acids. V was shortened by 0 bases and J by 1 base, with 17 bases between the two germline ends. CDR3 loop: CASSQEVADYRRTDTQYF. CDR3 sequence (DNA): TGCGCCAGCAGCCAAGAAGTCGCCGACTACCGCCGCACAGATACGCAGTATTTT.

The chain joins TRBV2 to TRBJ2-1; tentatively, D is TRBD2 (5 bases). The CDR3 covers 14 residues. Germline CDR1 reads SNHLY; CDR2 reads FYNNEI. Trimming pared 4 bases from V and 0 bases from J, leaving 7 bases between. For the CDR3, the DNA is TGTGCCAGCAGTGCTGGGAGCTCCTACAATGAGCAGTTCTTC. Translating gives CASSAGSSYNEQFF. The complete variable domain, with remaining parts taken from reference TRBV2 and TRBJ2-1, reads EPEVTQTPSHQVTQMGQEVILRCVPISNHLYFYWYRQILGQKVEFLVSFYNNEISEKSEIFDDQFSVERPDGSNFTLKIRSTKLEDSAMYFCASSAGSSYNEQFFGPGTRLTVL.

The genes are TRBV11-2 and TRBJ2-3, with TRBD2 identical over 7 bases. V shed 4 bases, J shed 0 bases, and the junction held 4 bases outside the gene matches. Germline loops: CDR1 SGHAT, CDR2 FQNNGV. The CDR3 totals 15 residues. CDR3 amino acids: CASSYGGSSTDTQYF. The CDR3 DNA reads TGTGCCAGCAGCTACGGCGGGAGCAGCACAGATACGCAGTATTTT.

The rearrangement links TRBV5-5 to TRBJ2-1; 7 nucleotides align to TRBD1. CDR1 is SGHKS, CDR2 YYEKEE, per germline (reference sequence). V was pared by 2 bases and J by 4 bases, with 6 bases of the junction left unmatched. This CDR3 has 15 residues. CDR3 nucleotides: TGTGCCAGCAGCTTTGGACAGGAGTTTTACAATGAGCAGTTCTTC. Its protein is CASSFGQEFYNEQFF.

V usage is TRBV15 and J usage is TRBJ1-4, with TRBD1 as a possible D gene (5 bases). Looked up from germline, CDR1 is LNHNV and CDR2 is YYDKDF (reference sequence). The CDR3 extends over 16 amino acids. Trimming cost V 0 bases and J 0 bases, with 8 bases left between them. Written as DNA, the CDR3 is TGTGCCACCAGCAGAGACCCGGGGCCAACTAATGAAAAACTGTTTTTT. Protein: CATSRDPGPTNEKLFF.

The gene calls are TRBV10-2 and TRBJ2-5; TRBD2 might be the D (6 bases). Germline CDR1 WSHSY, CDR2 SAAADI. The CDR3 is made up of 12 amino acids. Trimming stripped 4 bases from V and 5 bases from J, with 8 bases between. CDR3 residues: CASSAGEETQYF. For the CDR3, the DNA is TGCGCCAGCAGTGCGGGGGAGGAGACCCAGTACTTC.

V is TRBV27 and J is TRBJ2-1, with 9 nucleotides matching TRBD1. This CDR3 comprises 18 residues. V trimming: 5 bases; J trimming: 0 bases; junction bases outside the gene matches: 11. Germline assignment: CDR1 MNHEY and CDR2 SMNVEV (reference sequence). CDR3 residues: CASSPSGTGISSYNEQFF. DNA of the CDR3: TGTGCCAGCAGTCCCTCCGGGACAGGGATTAGCTCCTACAATGAGCAGTTCTTC.

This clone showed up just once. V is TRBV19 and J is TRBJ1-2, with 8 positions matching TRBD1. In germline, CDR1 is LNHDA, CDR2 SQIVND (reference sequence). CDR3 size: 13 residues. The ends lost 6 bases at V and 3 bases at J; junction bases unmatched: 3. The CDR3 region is CASRQGGDYGYTF. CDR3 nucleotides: TGTGCCAGTAGACAGGGGGGGGACTATGGCTACACCTTC.

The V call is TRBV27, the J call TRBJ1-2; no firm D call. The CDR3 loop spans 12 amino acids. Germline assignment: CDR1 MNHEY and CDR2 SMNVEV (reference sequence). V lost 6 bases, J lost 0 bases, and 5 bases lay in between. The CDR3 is CASRGANYGYTF. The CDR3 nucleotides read TGTGCCAGCAGGGGTGCTAACTATGGCTACACCTTC.

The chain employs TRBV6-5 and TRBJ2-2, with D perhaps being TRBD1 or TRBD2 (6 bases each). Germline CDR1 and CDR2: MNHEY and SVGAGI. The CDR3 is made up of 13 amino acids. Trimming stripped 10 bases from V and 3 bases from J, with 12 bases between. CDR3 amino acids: CATVRGHTGELFF. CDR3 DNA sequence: TGTGCCACGGTCCGGGGGCACACCGGGGAGCTGTTTTTT.

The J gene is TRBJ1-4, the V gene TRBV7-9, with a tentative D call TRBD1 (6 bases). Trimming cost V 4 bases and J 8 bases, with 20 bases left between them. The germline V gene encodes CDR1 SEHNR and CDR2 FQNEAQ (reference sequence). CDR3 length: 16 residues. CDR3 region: CASSSSGAVPGEKLFF. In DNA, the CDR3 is TGTGCCAGCAGCTCATCAGGGGCTGTCCCGGGGGAAAAACTGTTTTTT.